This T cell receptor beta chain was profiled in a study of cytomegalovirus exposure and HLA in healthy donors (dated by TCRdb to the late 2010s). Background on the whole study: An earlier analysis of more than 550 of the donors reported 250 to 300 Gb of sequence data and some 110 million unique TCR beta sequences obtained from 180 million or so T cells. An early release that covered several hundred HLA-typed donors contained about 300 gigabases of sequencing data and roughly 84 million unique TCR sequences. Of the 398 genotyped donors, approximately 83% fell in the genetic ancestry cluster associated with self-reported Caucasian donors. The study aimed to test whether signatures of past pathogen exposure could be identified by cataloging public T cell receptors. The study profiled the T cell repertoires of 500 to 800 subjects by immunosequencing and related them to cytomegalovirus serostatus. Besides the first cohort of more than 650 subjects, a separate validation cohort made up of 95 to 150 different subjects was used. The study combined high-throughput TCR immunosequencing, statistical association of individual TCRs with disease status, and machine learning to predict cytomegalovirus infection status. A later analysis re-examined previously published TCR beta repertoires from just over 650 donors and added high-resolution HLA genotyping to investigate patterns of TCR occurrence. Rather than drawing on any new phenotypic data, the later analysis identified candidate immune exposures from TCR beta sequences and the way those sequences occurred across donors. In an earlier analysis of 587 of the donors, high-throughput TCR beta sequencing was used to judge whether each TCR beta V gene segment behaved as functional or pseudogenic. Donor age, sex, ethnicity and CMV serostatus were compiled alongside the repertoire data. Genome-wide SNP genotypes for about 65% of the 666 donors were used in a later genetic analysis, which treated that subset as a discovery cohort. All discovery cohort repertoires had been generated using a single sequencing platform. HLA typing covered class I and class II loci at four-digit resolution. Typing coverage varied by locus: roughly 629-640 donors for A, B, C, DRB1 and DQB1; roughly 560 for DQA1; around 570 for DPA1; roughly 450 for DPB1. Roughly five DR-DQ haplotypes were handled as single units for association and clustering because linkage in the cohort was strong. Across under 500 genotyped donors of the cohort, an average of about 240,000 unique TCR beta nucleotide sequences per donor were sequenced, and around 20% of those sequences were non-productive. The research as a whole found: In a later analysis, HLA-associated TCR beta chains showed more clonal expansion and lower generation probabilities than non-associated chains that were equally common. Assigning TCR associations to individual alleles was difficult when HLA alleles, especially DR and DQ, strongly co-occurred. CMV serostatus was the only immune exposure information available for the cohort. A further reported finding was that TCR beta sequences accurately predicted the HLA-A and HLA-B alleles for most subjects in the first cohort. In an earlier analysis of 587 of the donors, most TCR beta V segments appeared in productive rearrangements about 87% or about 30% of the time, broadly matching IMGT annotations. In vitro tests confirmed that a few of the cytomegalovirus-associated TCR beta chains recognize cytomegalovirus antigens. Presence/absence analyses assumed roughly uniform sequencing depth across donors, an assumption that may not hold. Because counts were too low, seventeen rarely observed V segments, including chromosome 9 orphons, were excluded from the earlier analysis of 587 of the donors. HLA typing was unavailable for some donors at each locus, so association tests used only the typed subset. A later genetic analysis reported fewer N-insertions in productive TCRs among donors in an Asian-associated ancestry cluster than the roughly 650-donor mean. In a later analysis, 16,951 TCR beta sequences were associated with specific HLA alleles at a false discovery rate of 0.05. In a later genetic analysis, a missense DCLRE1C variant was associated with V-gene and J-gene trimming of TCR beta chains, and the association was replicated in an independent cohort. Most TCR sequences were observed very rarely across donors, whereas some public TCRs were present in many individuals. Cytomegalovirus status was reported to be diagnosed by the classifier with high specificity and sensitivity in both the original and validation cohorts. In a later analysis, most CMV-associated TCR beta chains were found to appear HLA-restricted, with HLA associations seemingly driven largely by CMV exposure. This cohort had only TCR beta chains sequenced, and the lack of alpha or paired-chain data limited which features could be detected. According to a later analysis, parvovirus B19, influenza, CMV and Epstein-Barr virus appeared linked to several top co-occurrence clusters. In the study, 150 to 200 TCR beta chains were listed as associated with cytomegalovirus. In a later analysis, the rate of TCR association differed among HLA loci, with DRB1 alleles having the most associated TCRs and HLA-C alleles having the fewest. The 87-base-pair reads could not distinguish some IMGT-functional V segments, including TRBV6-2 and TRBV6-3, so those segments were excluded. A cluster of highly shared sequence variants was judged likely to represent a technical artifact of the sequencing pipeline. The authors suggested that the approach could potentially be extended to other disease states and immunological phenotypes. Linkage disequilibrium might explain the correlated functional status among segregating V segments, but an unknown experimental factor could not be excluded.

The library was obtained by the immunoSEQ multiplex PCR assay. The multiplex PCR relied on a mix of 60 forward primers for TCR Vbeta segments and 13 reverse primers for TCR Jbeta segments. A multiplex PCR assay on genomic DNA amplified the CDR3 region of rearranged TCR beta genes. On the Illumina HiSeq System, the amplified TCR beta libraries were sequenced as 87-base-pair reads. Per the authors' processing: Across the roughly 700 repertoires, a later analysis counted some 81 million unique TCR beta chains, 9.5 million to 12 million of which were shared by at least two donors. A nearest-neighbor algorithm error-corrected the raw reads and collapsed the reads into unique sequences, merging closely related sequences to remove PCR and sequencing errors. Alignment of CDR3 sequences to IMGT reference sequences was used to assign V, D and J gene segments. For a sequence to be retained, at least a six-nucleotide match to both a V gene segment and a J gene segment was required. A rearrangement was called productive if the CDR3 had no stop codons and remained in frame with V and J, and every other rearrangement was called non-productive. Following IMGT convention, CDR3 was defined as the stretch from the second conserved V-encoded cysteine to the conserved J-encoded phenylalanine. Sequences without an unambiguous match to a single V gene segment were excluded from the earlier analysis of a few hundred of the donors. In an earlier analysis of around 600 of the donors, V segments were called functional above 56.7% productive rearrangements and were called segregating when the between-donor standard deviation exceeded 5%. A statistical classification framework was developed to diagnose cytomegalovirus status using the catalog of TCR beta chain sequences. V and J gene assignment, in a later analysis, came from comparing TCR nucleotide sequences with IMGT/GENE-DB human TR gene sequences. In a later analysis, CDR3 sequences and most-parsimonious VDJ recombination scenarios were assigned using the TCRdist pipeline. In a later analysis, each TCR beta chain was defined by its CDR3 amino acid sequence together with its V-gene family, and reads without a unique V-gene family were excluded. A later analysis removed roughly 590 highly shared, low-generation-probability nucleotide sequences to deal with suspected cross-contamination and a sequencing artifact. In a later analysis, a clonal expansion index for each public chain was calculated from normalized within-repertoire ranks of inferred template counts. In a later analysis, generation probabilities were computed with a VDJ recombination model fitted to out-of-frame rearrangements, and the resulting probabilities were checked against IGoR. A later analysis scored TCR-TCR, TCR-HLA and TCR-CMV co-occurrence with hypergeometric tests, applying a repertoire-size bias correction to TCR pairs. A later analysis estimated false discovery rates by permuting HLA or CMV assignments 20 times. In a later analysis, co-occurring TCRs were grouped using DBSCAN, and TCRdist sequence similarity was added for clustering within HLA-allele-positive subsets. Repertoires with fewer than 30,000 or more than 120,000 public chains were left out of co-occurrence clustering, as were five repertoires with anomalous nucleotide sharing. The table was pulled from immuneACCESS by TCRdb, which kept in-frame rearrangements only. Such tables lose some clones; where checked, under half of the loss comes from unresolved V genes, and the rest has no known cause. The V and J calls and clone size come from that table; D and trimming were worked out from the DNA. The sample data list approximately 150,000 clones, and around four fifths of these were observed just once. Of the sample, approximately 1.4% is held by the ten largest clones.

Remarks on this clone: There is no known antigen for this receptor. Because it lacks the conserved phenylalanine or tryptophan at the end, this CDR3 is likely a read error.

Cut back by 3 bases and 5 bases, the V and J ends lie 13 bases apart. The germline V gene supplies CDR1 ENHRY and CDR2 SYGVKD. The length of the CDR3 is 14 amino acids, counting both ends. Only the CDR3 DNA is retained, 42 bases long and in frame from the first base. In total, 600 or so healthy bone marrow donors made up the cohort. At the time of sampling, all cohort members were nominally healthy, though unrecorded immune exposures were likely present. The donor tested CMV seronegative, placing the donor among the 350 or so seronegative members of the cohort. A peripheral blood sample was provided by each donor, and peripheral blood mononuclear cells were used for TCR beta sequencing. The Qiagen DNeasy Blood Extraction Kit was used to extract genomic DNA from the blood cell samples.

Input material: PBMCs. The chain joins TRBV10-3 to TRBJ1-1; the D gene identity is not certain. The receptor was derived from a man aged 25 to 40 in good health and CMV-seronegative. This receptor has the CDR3 CAISDLSARTEAFL. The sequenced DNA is TGTGCCATCAGTGACCTCTCGGCGCGGACTGAAGCTTTCCTT.